This record covers a single TCR beta chain. Individuals drawn from approximately 26 US areas were roughly 18 to 100 years old. Participants were placed into cohorts based on the clinical history they reported. The data were taken from a study of blood T cell repertoires in COVID-19. Study context: The United States, Italy and Spain provided the acute and convalescent COVID-19 samples.

In the source study's methods: The authors estimated nucleated cell counts from reference gene primer amplification. The data were produced by immunoSEQ multiplex PCR, yet TCRdb's version contains in-frame clones alone and is incomplete. For V, J and clone size, that table is used; D and trimming come from the DNA. In the table there are 250,000 to 350,000 clones, about 90% of which are singletons. The CDR3 loop spans 14 amino acids. The germline V gene encodes CDR1 MNHEY and CDR2 SMNVEV (reference sequence). J gave up 7 bases and V 7 bases, and 8 bases lay outside the gene matches. The receptor was derived from a woman between 18 and 29 years old with acute COVID-19. Sequencing was carried out using PBMCs or T cells enriched from blood (not recorded which). The chain uses TRBV27 and TRBJ2-7; 12 bases fit TRBD1. The CDR3 DNA sequence: TGTGCCAGCACCGCGGGACAGGGGGCGAGAGAGCAGTACTTC. Its protein is CASTAGQGAREQYF.